The entry that follows covers one T cell receptor (beta chain) sequence. This specimen belongs to a study of blood T cell repertoires in COVID-19. Study information: Specimens from acute and convalescent COVID-19 originated in the United States, Italy and Spain. From T cells, B-cell-depleted T cells, or PBMCs came the material, which was cDNA or gDNA.

The V end lost 6 bases, the J end lost 3 bases, and 9 bases lay between the germline ends. Per the germline V gene, CDR1 is LGHNT and CDR2 is FRNRAP. The CDR3 runs to 13 residues. As processed by the authors: For nucleated cells, counts were estimated from reference gene primer amplification. Profiling relied on immunoSEQ multiplex PCR, and the TCRdb table lists in-frame clones only, not all of them. V, J and clone size derive from that table, while D and trimming were established from the DNA sequence. The data contain about 180,000 clones, around 80% of them singletons. This TCR was sampled from a human donor in a cohort sampled during active COVID-19. This chain links TRBV12-5 with TRBJ1-5; no clear D gene. Specimen: peripheral blood. CDR3 coding DNA: TGTGCTAGTGGCTTCGGGTCCAATCAGCCCCAGCATTTT. Its protein product is CASGFGSNQPQHF.